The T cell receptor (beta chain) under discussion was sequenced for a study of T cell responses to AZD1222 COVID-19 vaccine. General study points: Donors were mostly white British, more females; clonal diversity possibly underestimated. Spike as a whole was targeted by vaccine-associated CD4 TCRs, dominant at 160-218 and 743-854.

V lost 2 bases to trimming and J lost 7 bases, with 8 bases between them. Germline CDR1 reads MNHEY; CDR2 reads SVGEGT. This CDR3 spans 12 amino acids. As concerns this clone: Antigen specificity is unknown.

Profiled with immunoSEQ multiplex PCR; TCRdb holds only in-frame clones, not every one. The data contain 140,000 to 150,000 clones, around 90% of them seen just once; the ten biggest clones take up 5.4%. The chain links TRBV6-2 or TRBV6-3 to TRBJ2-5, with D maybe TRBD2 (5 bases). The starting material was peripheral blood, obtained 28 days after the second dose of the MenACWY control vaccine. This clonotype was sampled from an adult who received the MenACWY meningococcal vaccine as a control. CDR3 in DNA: TGTGCCAGCAGTTACCACGGGATGACCCAGTACTTC. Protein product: CASSYHGMTQYF.